This T cell receptor (beta chain) was obtained from a study of shared clonotypes between healthy human individuals. The CDR3 is 13 residues long. Trimming pared 2 bases from V and 9 bases from J, leaving 8 bases between. CDR1 MNHEY and CDR2 SVGAGI come from the germline V gene. Worth noting for this clone: The antigen is undetermined. Other DNA sequences in this sample translate to the same CDR3.

Study-wide results and caveats: Despite large depth, rarefaction showed incomplete sorted-subset sequencing. Relative to clonotypes present in all four donors, those not shared had lower generation probabilities.

Assay: immunoSEQ multiplex PCR; the TCRdb copy retains only in-frame clones and omits some. In the table there are about 2.4 million clones, 85% to 95% of which are singletons. The chain uses TRBV6-5 and TRBJ1-6; D unresolved. The receptor's source is a man aged 18-30 years in good health. The specimen was naive CD4+ T cells sorted from blood. This sample's subset: CD45RA+ positively selected. The CDR3 is CASSYTGSSPLHF. DNA for the CDR3: TGTGCCAGCAGTTACACGGGGAGTTCACCCCTCCACTTT.